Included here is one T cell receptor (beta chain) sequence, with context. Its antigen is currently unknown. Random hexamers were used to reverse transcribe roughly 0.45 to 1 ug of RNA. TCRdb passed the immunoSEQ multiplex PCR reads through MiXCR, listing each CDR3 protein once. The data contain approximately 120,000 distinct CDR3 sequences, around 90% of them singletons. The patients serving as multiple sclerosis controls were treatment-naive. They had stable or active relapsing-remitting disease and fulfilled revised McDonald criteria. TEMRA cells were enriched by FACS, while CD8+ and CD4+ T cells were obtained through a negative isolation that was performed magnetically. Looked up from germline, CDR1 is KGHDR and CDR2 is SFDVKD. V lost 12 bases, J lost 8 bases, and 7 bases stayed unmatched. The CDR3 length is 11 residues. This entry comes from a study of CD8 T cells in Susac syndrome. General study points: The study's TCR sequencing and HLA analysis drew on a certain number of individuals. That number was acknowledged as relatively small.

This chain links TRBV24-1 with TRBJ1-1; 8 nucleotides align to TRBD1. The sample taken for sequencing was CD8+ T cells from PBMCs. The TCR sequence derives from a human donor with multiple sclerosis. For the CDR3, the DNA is TGTGCCTCCGGGACAGGCGCCGAAGCTTTCTTT. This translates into CASGTGAEAFF.